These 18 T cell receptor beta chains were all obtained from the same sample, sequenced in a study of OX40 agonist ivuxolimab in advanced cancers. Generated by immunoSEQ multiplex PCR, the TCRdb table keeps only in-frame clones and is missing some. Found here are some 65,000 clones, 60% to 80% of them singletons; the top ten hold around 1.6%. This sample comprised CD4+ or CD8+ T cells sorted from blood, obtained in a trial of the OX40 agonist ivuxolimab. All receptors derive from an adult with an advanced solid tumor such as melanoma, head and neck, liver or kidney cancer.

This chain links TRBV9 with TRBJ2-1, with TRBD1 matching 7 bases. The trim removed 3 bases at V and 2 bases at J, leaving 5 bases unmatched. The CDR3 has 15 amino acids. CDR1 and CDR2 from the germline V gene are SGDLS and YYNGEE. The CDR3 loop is CASSGQGNPYNEQFF. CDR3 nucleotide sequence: TGTGCCAGCAGCGGACAGGGCAATCCCTACAATGAGCAGTTCTTC. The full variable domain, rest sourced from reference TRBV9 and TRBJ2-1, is DSGVTQTPKHLITATGQRVTLRCSPRSGDLSVYWYQQSLDQGLQFLIQYYNGEERAKGNILERFSAQQFPDLHSELNLSSLELGDSALYFCASSGQGNPYNEQFFGPGTRLTVL.

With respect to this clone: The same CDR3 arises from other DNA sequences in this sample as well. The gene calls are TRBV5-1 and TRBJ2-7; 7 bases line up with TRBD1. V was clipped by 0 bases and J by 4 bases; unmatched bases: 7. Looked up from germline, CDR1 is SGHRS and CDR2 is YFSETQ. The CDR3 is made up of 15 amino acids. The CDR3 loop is CASSLVAGGSYEQYF. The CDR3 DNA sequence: TGCGCCAGCAGCTTGGTGGCAGGGGGATCTTACGAGCAGTACTTC.

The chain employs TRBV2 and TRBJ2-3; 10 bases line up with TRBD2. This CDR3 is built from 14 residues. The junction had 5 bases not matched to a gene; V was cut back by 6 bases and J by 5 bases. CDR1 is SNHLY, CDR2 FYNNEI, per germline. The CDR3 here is CASRAGLALDTQYF. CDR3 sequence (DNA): TGTGCCAGCAGAGCGGGACTAGCGTTAGATACGCAGTATTTT.

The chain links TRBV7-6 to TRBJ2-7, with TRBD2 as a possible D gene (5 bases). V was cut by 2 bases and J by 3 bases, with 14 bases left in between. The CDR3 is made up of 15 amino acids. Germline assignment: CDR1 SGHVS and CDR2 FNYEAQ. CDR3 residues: CASSLQQTRDYEQYF. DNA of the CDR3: TGTGCCAGCAGCTTACAGCAGACCCGGGACTACGAGCAGTACTTC.

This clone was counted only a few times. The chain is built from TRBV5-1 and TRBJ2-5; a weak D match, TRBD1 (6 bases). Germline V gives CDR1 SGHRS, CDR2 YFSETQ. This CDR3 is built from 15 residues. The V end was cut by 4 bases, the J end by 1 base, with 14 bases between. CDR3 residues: CASSPGRTAQETQYF. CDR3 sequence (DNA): TGCGCCAGCAGCCCGGGGCGGACAGCCCAAGAGACCCAGTACTTC.

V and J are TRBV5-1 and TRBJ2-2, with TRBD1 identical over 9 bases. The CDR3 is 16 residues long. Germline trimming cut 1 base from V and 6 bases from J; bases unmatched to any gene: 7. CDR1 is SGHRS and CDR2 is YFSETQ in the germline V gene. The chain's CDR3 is CASSLRGQGISGELFF. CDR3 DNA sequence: TGCGCCAGCAGCTTGAGGGGACAGGGTATCTCCGGGGAGCTGTTTTTT.

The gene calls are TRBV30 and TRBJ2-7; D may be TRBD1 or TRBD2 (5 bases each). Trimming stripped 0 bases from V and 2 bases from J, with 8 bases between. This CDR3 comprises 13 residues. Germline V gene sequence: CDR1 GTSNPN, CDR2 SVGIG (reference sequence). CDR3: CAWSVGGTYEQYF. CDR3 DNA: TGTGCCTGGAGTGTTGGGGGAACCTACGAGCAGTACTTC.

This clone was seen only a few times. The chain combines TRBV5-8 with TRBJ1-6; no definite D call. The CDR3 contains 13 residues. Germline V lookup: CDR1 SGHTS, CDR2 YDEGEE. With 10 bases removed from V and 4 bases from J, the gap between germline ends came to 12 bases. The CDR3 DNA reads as TGTGCCGCGAGGGCAGAATATAATTCACCCCTCCACTTT. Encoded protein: CAARAEYNSPLHF. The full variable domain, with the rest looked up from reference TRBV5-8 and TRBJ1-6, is EAGVTQSPTHLIKTRGQQATLRCSPISGHTSVYWYQQALGLGLQFLLWYDEGEERNRGNFPPRFSGRQFPNYSSELNVNALELEDSALYLCAARAEYNSPLHFGNGTRLTVT.

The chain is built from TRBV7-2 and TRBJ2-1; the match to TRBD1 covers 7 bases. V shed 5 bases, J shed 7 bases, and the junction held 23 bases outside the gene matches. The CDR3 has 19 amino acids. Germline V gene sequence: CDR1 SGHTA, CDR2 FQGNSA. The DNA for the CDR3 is TGTGCCAGCAGCCCCATGGGACAGTATTCCTGGTCCCCCTTTAATGAGCAGTTCTTC. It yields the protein CASSPMGQYSWSPFNEQFF.

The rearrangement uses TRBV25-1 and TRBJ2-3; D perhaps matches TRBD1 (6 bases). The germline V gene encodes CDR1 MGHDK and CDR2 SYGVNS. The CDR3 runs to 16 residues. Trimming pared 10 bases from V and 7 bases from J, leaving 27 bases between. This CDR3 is CAIRDTFAFSANTQYF. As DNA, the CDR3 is TGTGCCATCCGGGACACCTTCGCCTTTTCGGCAAATACGCAGTATTTT.

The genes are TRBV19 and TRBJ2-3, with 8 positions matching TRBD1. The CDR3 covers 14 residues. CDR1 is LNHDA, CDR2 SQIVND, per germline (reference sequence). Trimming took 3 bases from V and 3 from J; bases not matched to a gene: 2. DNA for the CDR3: TGTGCCAGTAGTATGAGACAGGGGACAGATACGCAGTATTTT. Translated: CASSMRQGTDTQYF.

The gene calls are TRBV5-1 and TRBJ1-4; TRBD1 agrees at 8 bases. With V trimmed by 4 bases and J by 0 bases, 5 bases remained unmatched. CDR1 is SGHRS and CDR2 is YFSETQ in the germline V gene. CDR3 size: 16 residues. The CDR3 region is CASSPGQVATNEKLFF. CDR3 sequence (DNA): TGCGCCAGCAGCCCGGGACAGGTCGCAACTAATGAAAAACTGTTTTTT.

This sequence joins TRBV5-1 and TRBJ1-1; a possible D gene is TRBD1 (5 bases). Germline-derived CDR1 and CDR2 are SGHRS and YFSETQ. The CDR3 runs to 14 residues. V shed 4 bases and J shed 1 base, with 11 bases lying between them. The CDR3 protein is CASSLGRQNTEAFF. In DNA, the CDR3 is TGCGCCAGCAGCCTGGGGCGGCAGAACACTGAAGCTTTCTTT.

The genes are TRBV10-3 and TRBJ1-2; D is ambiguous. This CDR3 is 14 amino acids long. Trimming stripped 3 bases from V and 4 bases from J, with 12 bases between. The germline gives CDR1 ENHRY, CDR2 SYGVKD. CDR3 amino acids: CAISDDPEVYGYTF. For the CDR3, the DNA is TGTGCCATCAGTGATGATCCCGAGGTCTATGGCTACACCTTC.

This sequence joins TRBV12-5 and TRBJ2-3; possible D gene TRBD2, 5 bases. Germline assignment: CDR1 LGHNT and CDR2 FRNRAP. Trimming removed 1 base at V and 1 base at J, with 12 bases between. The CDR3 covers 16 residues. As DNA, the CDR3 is TGTGCTAGTGGTTTGGAGACGGGAATGGGCACAGATACGCAGTATTTT. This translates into CASGLETGMGTDTQYF.

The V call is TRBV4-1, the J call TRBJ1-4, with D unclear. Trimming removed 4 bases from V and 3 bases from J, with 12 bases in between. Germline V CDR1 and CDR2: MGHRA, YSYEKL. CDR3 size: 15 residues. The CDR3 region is CASSLFGQANEKLFF. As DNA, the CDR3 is TGCGCCAGCAGCCTTTTTGGGCAGGCTAATGAAAAACTGTTTTTT.

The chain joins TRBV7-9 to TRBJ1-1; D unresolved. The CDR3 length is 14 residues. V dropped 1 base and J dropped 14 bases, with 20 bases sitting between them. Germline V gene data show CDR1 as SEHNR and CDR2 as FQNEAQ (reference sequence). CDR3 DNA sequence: TGTGCCAGCAGCTTAGTTTTCGGGGATGGGATGCTGTTCTTT. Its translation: CASSLVFGDGMLFF.

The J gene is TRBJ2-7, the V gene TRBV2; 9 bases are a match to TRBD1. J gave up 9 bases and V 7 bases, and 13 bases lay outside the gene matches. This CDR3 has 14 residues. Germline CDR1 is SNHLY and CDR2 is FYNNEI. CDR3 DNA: TGTGCCAGCACGTTACAGGGGGCGGAAGGGTTGCAGTACTTC. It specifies CASTLQGAEGLQYF. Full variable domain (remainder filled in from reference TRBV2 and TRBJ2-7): EPEVTQTPSHQVTQMGQEVILRCVPISNHLYFYWYRQILGQKVEFLVSFYNNEISEKSEIFDDQFSVERPDGSNFTLKIRSTKLEDSAMYFCASTLQGAEGLQYFGPGTRLTVT.